This TCR beta chain was captured by sequencing in a study of blood T cell repertoires in COVID-19. Method: immunoSEQ multiplex PCR; TCRdb's copy keeps in-frame clones and lacks some. The sample has 270,000 or so clones, approximately 91% seen once; the top ten hold about 2.3%. V lost 4 bases and J 4 bases, leaving 20 bases between the germline ends. The length of the CDR3 is 17 residues. From germline, CDR1 is SGHTA and CDR2 FQGNSA. Sequencing input: PBMCs or T cells enriched from blood (not recorded which). This clonotype originated in a woman aged 40 to 50 with acute COVID-19. The chain recombines TRBV7-2 with TRBJ1-3, with no clear D. For the CDR3, the DNA is TGTGCCAGCAGCTCGCCGGGAAAGGCTGACTCGGGAAACACCATATATTTT. Its protein is CASSSPGKADSGNTIYF.